The source of this TCR beta chain is a study of T cell responses to AZD1222 COVID-19 vaccine. Background on the study: Some second doses came at about 4 weeks and others at about 12 weeks; these were pooled. Points from the study as a whole: The sample set comprised mostly white British donors with more females, and clonal diversity was possibly underestimated. Scientists sampled the repertoires only once the peak T cell response had passed. The study found Spike-specific TCR breadth and depth rose after two AZD1222 doses.

Clones were sequenced by immunoSEQ multiplex PCR, and TCRdb holds only the in-frame ones, with some missing. The repertoire holds about 170,000 clones, just over 90% seen once, with 1.5% in the top ten. Concerning this clone itself: Its antigen is undetermined.

Between the trimmed V and J ends, which lost 6 bases and 2 bases, there was a span of 11 bases. The CDR3 has 13 residues. CDR1 and CDR2 from the germline V gene are MNHEY and SVGAGI. This receptor was identified in an adult in good health. V is TRBV6-5 and J is TRBJ2-7; D is ambiguous. Specimen: peripheral blood, collected on day 0 of AZD1222 vaccination. The CDR3 DNA reads as TGTGCCAGCAGAGCAGGATTCGCCTACGAGCAGTACTTC. This codes for CASRAGFAYEQYF.